These 32 T cell receptor beta chains originate from one sample sequenced in a study of lymphopenia after photon versus proton radiotherapy. Method: immunoSEQ multiplex PCR; TCRdb's copy keeps in-frame clones and lacks some. The sample records around 18,000 clones, more than 85% being singletons. Sample: peripheral blood, taken from a patient treated with proton-based radiotherapy. The receptors were gathered from a man between 70 and 80 years old with pancreatic cancer.

The CDR3 region has the DNA TGTGCCAGCAGCTTTGGGACGAACACCGGGGAGCTGTTTTTT. Encoded protein: CASSFGTNTGELFF. The chain recombines TRBV5-8 with TRBJ2-2; D gene uncertain. Per the germline V gene, CDR1 is SGHTS and CDR2 is YDEGEE. This CDR3 region has 14 residues. V dropped 2 bases and J dropped 0 bases, with 5 bases sitting between them.

This clone was observed a handful of times. The chain couples TRBV6-5 to TRBJ1-2, with D possibly being TRBD1 (5 bases). CDR3 length: 13 amino acids. CDR1 is MNHEY and CDR2 is SVGAGI in the germline V gene. The germline V and J ends were trimmed by 6 bases and 2 bases, with 10 bases remaining between them. CDR3 sequence: CASSQTDNYGYTF. CDR3 nucleotides: TGTGCCAGCAGCCAGACAGACAACTATGGCTACACCTTC.

The genes are TRBV15 and TRBJ2-7; D gene unclear. Trimming took 1 base from V and 1 from J, leaving 2 bases between them. The CDR3 totals 12 residues. CDR1 is LNHNV and CDR2 is YYDKDF in the germline V gene (reference sequence). In nucleotides, the CDR3 is TGTGCCACCAGCAGAGGTTCCTACGAGCAGTACTTC. Translated, it gives CATSRGSYEQYF.

This chain connects TRBV5-1 to TRBJ2-3; possibly TRBD2 for D (5 bases). V dropped 4 bases and J dropped 6 bases, with 21 bases sitting between them. In germline, CDR1 is SGHRS, CDR2 YFSETQ. This CDR3 region has 16 residues. The DNA of the CDR3 is TGCGCCAGCAGCCCTGGAGAGGGTTGGCATTTGGATACGCAGTATTTT. Its protein is CASSPGEGWHLDTQYF.

The rearrangement links TRBV27 to TRBJ2-6; maybe TRBD2 (5 bases). The germline V and J ends were trimmed by 6 bases and 0 bases, with 12 bases remaining between them. The CDR3 contains 16 residues. The germline V gene encodes CDR1 MNHEY and CDR2 SMNVEV (reference sequence). This chain's CDR3 is CASRLDGGSGANVLTF. The CDR3 DNA follows: TGTGCCAGCAGACTGGACGGAGGCTCTGGGGCCAACGTCCTGACTTTC.

The chain joins TRBV5-1 to TRBJ2-5, with D perhaps matching TRBD1 (5 bases). This CDR3 contains 15 residues. Germline V gives CDR1 SGHRS, CDR2 YFSETQ. The V and J ends lost 1 base and 5 bases respectively, with 15 bases between them. CDR3 sequence (DNA): TGCGCCAGCAGCTTGTACACAGGTCTCGGTGAGACCCAGTACTTC. This translates into CASSLYTGLGETQYF.

This chain joins TRBV7-3 and TRBJ2-2, with a tentative D call TRBD2 (6 bases). Germline V lookup: CDR1 SGHTA, CDR2 FQGTGA. This CDR3 comprises 14 residues. Trimming pared 1 base from V and 6 bases from J, leaving 9 bases between. DNA of the CDR3: TGTGCCAGCAGCTTAAGCGGGGTGGCCGGGGAGCTGTTTTTT. Amino acids: CASSLSGVAGELFF.

The genes are TRBV28 and TRBJ2-5; D is uncertain. Between the trimmed V and J ends, which lost 3 bases and 4 bases, there was a span of 6 bases. Per germline, CDR1 MDHEN and CDR2 SYDVKM. The CDR3 extends over 12 amino acids. The CDR3 DNA is TGTGCCAGCAGTTTTAGGAGAGAGACCCAGTACTTC. The encoded protein is CASSFRRETQYF.

The CDR3 reads CASSFDRGNTEAFF. CDR3 DNA: TGTGCCAGCAGCTTTGACAGGGGGAACACTGAAGCTTTCTTT. The chain is built from TRBV5-4 and TRBJ1-1; 8 nucleotides agree with TRBD1. This CDR3 is built from 14 residues. Germline values: CDR1 SGHNT, CDR2 YYREEE (reference sequence). Trimming removed 2 bases from V and 1 base from J; junction bases left unmatched: 1.

The chain is built from TRBV5-4 and TRBJ2-5, with 7 bases aligning to TRBD1. The V gene's germline CDR1 is SGHNT and CDR2 YYREEE (reference sequence). J was trimmed by 2 bases and V by 2 bases; bases with no gene match: 6. The CDR3 has 15 amino acids. Here the CDR3 DNA reads TGTGCCAGCAGCTTAGGCAGGGGGAGACAAGAGACCCAGTACTTC. Encoded protein: CASSLGRGRQETQYF. The full variable domain, in which reference TRBV5-4 and TRBJ2-5 provide the parts outside the CDR3, is ETGVTQSPTHLIKTRGQQVTLRCSSQSGHNTVSWYQQALGQGPQFIFQYYREEENGRGNFPPRFSGLQFPNYSSELNVNALELDDSALYLCASSLGRGRQETQYFGPGTRLLVL.

CDR3 in amino acids: CASSVGVPDSLLGGYTF. DNA for the CDR3: TGTGCCAGCAGCGTAGGGGTTCCGGACAGCCTCCTTGGCGGCTACACCTTC. The V call is TRBV9, the J call TRBJ1-2; D may be TRBD1 (6 bases). Trimming cost V 0 bases and J 8 bases, with 23 bases left between them. The CDR3 consists of 17 residues. In germline, CDR1 is SGDLS, CDR2 YYNGEE.

The chain carries TRBV6-6 and TRBJ1-1; D is perhaps TRBD1 (5 bases). V was clipped by 4 bases and J by 3 bases, with 18 bases between them. Germline CDR1 and CDR2: MNHNY and SVGAGI (reference sequence). CDR3 length: 16 residues. Here the CDR3 DNA reads TGTGCCAGCAGTTCCACGGACCTAAGAGGGGACACTGAAGCTTTCTTT. It encodes CASSSTDLRGDTEAFF.

The V call is TRBV6-1, the J call TRBJ2-5; a possible D gene is TRBD1 (5 bases). The DNA end favors TRBJ2-7, so the J call may be wrong. The CDR3 has 15 amino acids. Germline V gene data show CDR1 as MNHNS and CDR2 as SASEGT. The CDR3 coding sequence is TGTGCCAGCTTCGTAGGGGCTGAACCGCCTAACGAGCAGTACTTC. As protein: CASFVGAEPPNEQYF.

The chain uses TRBV11-2 and TRBJ1-5; 8 nucleotides agree with TRBD1. Germline V lookup: CDR1 SGHAT, CDR2 FQNNGV. J was trimmed by 6 bases and V by 5 bases; bases with no gene match: 9. The CDR3 spans 15 residues. This chain's CDR3 is CASSRAGGAFQPQHF. The CDR3 bases are TGTGCCAGCAGCAGGGCAGGGGGCGCGTTTCAGCCCCAGCATTTT.

The rearrangement uses TRBV30 and TRBJ2-5; 8 nucleotides agree with TRBD1. The CDR3 runs 14 residues. After removal of 3 bases from V and 4 bases from J, the junction contained 7 bases not matched to a gene. CDR1 and CDR2 (germline): GTSNPN, SVGIG (reference sequence). The CDR3 DNA sequence: TGTGCCTGGAGCGAGACAGGGGTTGGAGAGACCCAGTACTTC. It codes for CAWSETGVGETQYF.

The table lists this clone with a count of one. This rearrangement joins TRBV5-1 to TRBJ1-1, with D unclear. Germline V gene sequence: CDR1 SGHRS, CDR2 YFSETQ. Trimming stripped 0 bases from V and 1 base from J, with 7 bases between. The CDR3 is 14 residues long. CDR3 sequence reads: CASSLGGANTEAFF. Written as DNA, the CDR3 is TGCGCCAGCAGCTTGGGGGGAGCGAACACTGAAGCTTTCTTT.

The CDR3 coding sequence is TGTGCCAGCAGTGACACCTATAATTCACCCCTCCACTTT. Its protein product is CASSDTYNSPLHF. The rearrangement links TRBV2 to TRBJ1-6; D gene ambiguous. V shed 3 bases and J shed 2 bases, with 2 bases lying between them. The CDR3 runs 13 residues. The germline V gene encodes CDR1 SNHLY and CDR2 FYNNEI.

V is TRBV10-3 and J is TRBJ2-1; 15 bases fit TRBD2. The CDR3 consists of 17 residues. In germline, CDR1 is ENHRY, CDR2 SYGVKD. The ends lost 2 bases at V and 7 bases at J; junction bases unmatched: 6. Here the CDR3 DNA reads TGTGCCATCAGTGAGCCAAACGGACTAGCGGGAGGGAATGAGCAGTTCTTC. This encodes CAISEPNGLAGGNEQFF.

This chain connects TRBV29-1 to TRBJ1-2, with D maybe TRBD1 (6 bases). Germline V gene data show CDR1 as SQVTM and CDR2 as ANQGSEA. Trimming shortened V by 4 bases and J by 7 bases, and 10 bases separated the two germline ends. The CDR3 spans 11 residues. The DNA of the CDR3 is TGCAGCGTTGGTTACAGGGCTGGCTACACCTTC. It encodes CSVGYRAGYTF.

This clone was counted once. J is TRBJ1-1 and V is TRBV19, with D uncertain. From germline, CDR1 is LNHDA and CDR2 SQIVND (reference sequence). Trimming stripped 6 bases from V and 0 bases from J, with 14 bases between. This CDR3 spans 15 amino acids. The chain's CDR3 is CASRSQSLMNTEAFF. The DNA of the CDR3 is TGTGCCAGTAGGTCACAGAGCCTCATGAACACTGAAGCTTTCTTT.

This chain links TRBV2 with TRBJ1-2, with 9 bases lining up with TRBD1. The CDR3 contains 14 residues. J gave up 7 bases and V 2 bases, and 5 bases lay outside the gene matches. Looked up from germline, CDR1 is SNHLY and CDR2 is FYNNEI. The DNA of the CDR3 is TGTGCCAGCAGTGAATTACAGGGGGCGCCTGGCTACACCTTC. Residues: CASSELQGAPGYTF.

The chain has TRBV7-2 and TRBJ2-7; 7 bases are shared with TRBD2. J lost 3 bases, V lost 5 bases, and 19 bases had no gene match. CDR3 length equals 18 residues. Germline V gene sequence: CDR1 SGHTA, CDR2 FQGNSA. The CDR3 loop is CASSTRMGIAGGLYEQYF. CDR3 nucleotides: TGTGCCAGCAGCACGCGAATGGGGATAGCGGGTGGACTCTACGAGCAGTACTTC. Supplemented by reference TRBV7-2 and TRBJ2-7, the full variable domain reads GAGVSQSPSNKVTEKGKDVELRCDPISGHTALYWYRQSLGQGLEFLIYFQGNSAPDKSGLPSDRFSAERTGGSVSTLTIQRTQQEDSAVYLCASSTRMGIAGGLYEQYFGPGTRLTVT.

CDR3 sequence (DNA): TGCGCCAGCAGCTCCGGACGGGAAGGAGAGACCCAGTACTTC. It specifies CASSSGREGETQYF. The chain combines TRBV5-1 with TRBJ2-5; tentative D call: TRBD2 (5 bases). V was trimmed by 3 bases and J by 4 bases, leaving 13 bases between them. Germline V CDR1 and CDR2: SGHRS, YFSETQ. The CDR3 has 14 amino acids.

V and J are TRBV11-2 and TRBJ1-6, with 7 bases aligning to TRBD1. V shed 5 bases, J shed 7 bases, and the junction held 2 bases outside the gene matches. The CDR3 contains 13 residues. Germline V CDR1 and CDR2: SGHAT, FQNNGV. DNA for the CDR3: TGTGCCAGCAGCGGGGACAGAAATTCACCCCTCCACTTT. This codes for CASSGDRNSPLHF.

The V and J genes are TRBV10-3 and TRBJ2-2; 9 positions match TRBD2. V shed 3 bases and J 8 bases; nucleotides not matched to a gene: 7. CDR1 ENHRY and CDR2 SYGVKD come from the germline V gene. The CDR3 extends over 15 amino acids. Here the CDR3 DNA reads TGTGCCATCAGTGACTCCGAGACTAGCGGTGGGGAGCTGTTTTTT. It encodes CAISDSETSGGELFF.

This chain uses TRBV5-4 with TRBJ2-3; TRBD1 aligns across 8 bases. Germline lookup yields CDR1 SGHNT and CDR2 YYREEE (reference sequence). The CDR3 loop spans 15 amino acids. The ends lost 1 base at V and 4 bases at J; junction bases unmatched: 5. CDR3 nucleotide sequence: TGTGCCAGCAGCTTGAGGCAGGGGGCCCCAGATACGCAGTATTTT. It codes for CASSLRQGAPDTQYF.

The chain joins TRBV5-1 to TRBJ2-3, with D hard to call. The V gene lost 1 base and the J gene lost 6 bases, with 15 bases spanning the gap. This CDR3 is built from 15 residues. Germline V gene sequence: CDR1 SGHRS, CDR2 YFSETQ. CDR3 sequence (DNA): TGCGCCAGCAGCTTGTCGGCCAGTGGGTCGGATACGCAGTATTTT. Translated: CASSLSASGSDTQYF.

J is TRBJ1-1 and V is TRBV6-1; maybe TRBD1 (6 bases). This CDR3 has 14 residues. The ends were cut back, 7 bases at V and 1 base at J, with 13 bases in the middle. Germline CDR1 is MNHNS and CDR2 is SASEGT. The CDR3 sequence: CASIITGPNTEAFF. DNA for the CDR3: TGTGCCAGCATTATAACAGGGCCGAACACTGAAGCTTTCTTT.

The J gene is TRBJ2-3, the V gene TRBV7-9; D is possibly TRBD2 (6 bases). V gave up 1 base and J gave up 2 bases, with 10 bases separating them. The CDR3 covers 15 residues. CDR1 is SEHNR, CDR2 FQNEAQ, per germline (reference sequence). The CDR3 DNA follows: TGTGCCAGCAGCTTAGTTTCTAGCGCCACAGATACGCAGTATTTT. Translation gives CASSLVSSATDTQYF.

The chain is built from TRBV30 and TRBJ2-2; 8 nucleotides align to TRBD2. Trimming removed 7 bases from V and 3 bases from J; junction bases left unmatched: 10. Germline V gene data show CDR1 as GTSNPN and CDR2 as SVGIG (reference sequence). The CDR3 extends over 15 amino acids. The CDR3 protein is CAFSQREWYTGELFF. DNA for the CDR3: TGTGCCTTTTCTCAGCGGGAGTGGTACACCGGGGAGCTGTTTTTT.

This clone turned up a few times. The rearrangement links TRBV5-1 to TRBJ2-3; tentative D call: TRBD1 (5 bases). Germline V gene lookup returns CDR1 SGHRS and CDR2 YFSETQ. V was shortened by 3 bases and J by 0 bases, with 5 bases between the two germline ends. There are 13 residues in the CDR3. CDR3 sequence (DNA): TGCGCCAGCAGCTCAGGGAGCACAGATACGCAGTATTTT. It codes for CASSSGSTDTQYF.

This clone was detected a few times. The V gene is TRBV18, the J gene TRBJ1-6; D gene ambiguous. The CDR3 contains 18 residues. The V gene lost 2 bases and the J gene lost 2 bases, with 16 bases spanning the gap. Germline assignment: CDR1 KGHSH and CDR2 LQKENI. In DNA, the CDR3 is TGTGCCAGCTCACCATCGGCTCAAGGATTAACCTATAATTCACCCCTCCACTTT. This gives the protein CASSPSAQGLTYNSPLHF.